Listed below are T cell receptor beta chains from one sample, sequenced in a study of blood T cell repertoires in COVID-19. Sequenced by immunoSEQ multiplex PCR; TCRdb stores in-frame clones only, minus some. The sample yields under 80,000 clones, about 80% seen once. Sequencing used peripheral blood. The receptors here all came from an elderly man with active or convalescent COVID-19. Both conserved end residues are part of each CDR3. Each record gives: J gene, D gene, V gene, clone size, CDR3 protein, CDR3 DNA. The D gene is left open where the match is weak. Not every row has a clone size; where given, it reads once, few, many or a size class.

j_gene: TRBJ2-5
d_gene: TRBD1
v_gene: TRBV19
abundance: once
CDR3aa: CASSTDRGETQYF
CDR3nt: TGTGCCAGTAGTACAGACAGGGGAGAGACCCAGTACTTC

j_gene: TRBJ1-1
d_gene: -
v_gene: TRBV30
abundance: -
CDR3aa: CAWSVARVEAFF
CDR3nt: TGTGCCTGGAGTGTAGCCCGTGTTGAAGCTTTCTTT

j_gene: TRBJ2-4
d_gene: -
v_gene: TRBV4-3
abundance: -
CDR3aa: CASSQENKGRGPPLNIQYF
CDR3nt: TGCGCCAGCAGCCAAGAAAATAAAGGGCGGGGACCCCCTCTAAACATTCAGTACTTC

j_gene: TRBJ2-1
d_gene: -
v_gene: TRBV19
abundance: -
CDR3aa: CASTNRVAASYNEQFF
CDR3nt: TGTGCCAGTACCAATCGGGTAGCGGCGTCCTACAATGAGCAGTTCTTC

j_gene: TRBJ2-1
d_gene: -
v_gene: TRBV3-1/TRBV3-2
abundance: -
CDR3aa: CASGASEGNEQFF
CDR3nt: TGTGCCAGCGGCGCTAGCGAGGGCAATGAGCAGTTCTTC

j_gene: TRBJ2-5
d_gene: TRBD1
v_gene: TRBV5-1
abundance: -
CDR3aa: CASADRVRETQYF
CDR3nt: TGCGCCAGTGCGGACAGGGTGCGAGAGACCCAGTACTTC

j_gene: TRBJ1-2
d_gene: -
v_gene: TRBV7-6
abundance: -
CDR3aa: CASSLQQGGGYTF
CDR3nt: TGTGCCAGCAGCTTACAGCAGGGTGGAGGCTACACCTTC

j_gene: TRBJ2-3
d_gene: -
v_gene: TRBV10-1
abundance: many
CDR3aa: CASSASGFTDTQYF
CDR3nt: TGCGCCAGCAGTGCCTCGGGTTTCACAGATACGCAGTATTTT

j_gene: TRBJ2-1
d_gene: TRBD2
v_gene: TRBV4-3
abundance: -
CDR3aa: CASSQERESEQFF
CDR3nt: TGCGCCAGCAGCCAAGAGCGGGAGTCTGAGCAGTTCTTC

j_gene: TRBJ2-7
d_gene: -
v_gene: TRBV10-3
abundance: once
CDR3aa: CAIKGVRRDPDPGHQTEQYF
CDR3nt: TGTGCCATCAAGGGTGTCCGCCGAGACCCCGACCCGGGACACCAAACCGAGCAGTACTTC

j_gene: TRBJ2-1
d_gene: TRBD1
v_gene: TRBV10-1
abundance: -
CDR3aa: CASSDSDRGYEQFF
CDR3nt: TGCGCCAGCAGTGATTCCGACAGGGGGTATGAGCAGTTCTTC

j_gene: TRBJ1-5
d_gene: TRBD1
v_gene: TRBV5-5
abundance: -
CDR3aa: CASSAGTGSYSNQPQHF
CDR3nt: TGTGCCAGCAGCGCCGGGACAGGGAGTTATAGCAATCAGCCCCAGCATTTT

j_gene: TRBJ2-1
d_gene: -
v_gene: TRBV6-5
abundance: -
CDR3aa: CASSYAGLPYNEQFF
CDR3nt: TGTGCCAGCAGCTACGCGGGGCTACCCTACAATGAGCAGTTCTTC

j_gene: TRBJ1-4
d_gene: -
v_gene: TRBV7-9
abundance: -
CDR3aa: CASSSRKKLFF
CDR3nt: TGTGCCAGCAGCTCGAGGAAAAAACTGTTTTTT

j_gene: TRBJ1-1
d_gene: TRBD1
v_gene: TRBV5-3
abundance: -
CDR3aa: CARSFRTGGKMNTEAFF
CDR3nt: TGTGCCAGAAGCTTCCGGACAGGGGGAAAAATGAACACTGAAGCTTTCTTT

j_gene: TRBJ2-7
d_gene: -
v_gene: TRBV6-1
abundance: -
CDR3aa: CASSEVGLISYEQYF
CDR3nt: TGTGCCAGCAGTGAAGTGGGGCTCATCTCCTACGAGCAGTACTTC

j_gene: TRBJ2-5
d_gene: TRBD2
v_gene: TRBV4-2
abundance: -
CDR3aa: CASSRGTSGTFRTQYF
CDR3nt: TGTGCCAGCAGCCGCGGGACTAGCGGGACCTTCCGGACCCAGTACTTC

j_gene: TRBJ1-5
d_gene: -
v_gene: TRBV19
abundance: -
CDR3aa: CASSRRTSNQPQHF
CDR3nt: TGTGCCAGTAGTCGACGGACAAGCAATCAGCCCCAGCATTTT

j_gene: TRBJ1-2
d_gene: TRBD1
v_gene: TRBV27
abundance: -
CDR3aa: CASSLSSEGDRAGGYTF
CDR3nt: TGTGCCAGCAGTTTATCGTCGGAAGGAGACAGGGCGGGGGGCTACACCTTC

j_gene: TRBJ2-5
d_gene: -
v_gene: TRBV2
abundance: -
CDR3aa: CASSESAGLLKTQYF
CDR3nt: TGTGCCAGCAGTGAAAGTGCAGGGCTCTTGAAGACCCAGTACTTC

j_gene: TRBJ2-3
d_gene: TRBD2
v_gene: TRBV5-1
abundance: -
CDR3aa: CASSTGTSGRKDTQYF
CDR3nt: TGCGCCAGCAGCACAGGGACTAGCGGGAGGAAAGATACGCAGTATTTT

j_gene: TRBJ2-1
d_gene: TRBD2
v_gene: TRBV7-9
abundance: -
CDR3aa: CASSSLAGGPGEQFF
CDR3nt: TGTGCCAGCAGCTCACTAGCGGGAGGGCCTGGTGAGCAGTTCTTC

j_gene: TRBJ1-2
d_gene: -
v_gene: TRBV12-3/TRBV12-4
abundance: -
CDR3aa: CASRWGPEGYTF
CDR3nt: TGTGCCAGCAGGTGGGGGCCAGAGGGCTACACCTTC

j_gene: TRBJ2-2
d_gene: TRBD1
v_gene: TRBV5-4
abundance: -
CDR3aa: CASTLGQSTGELFF
CDR3nt: TGTGCCAGCACCCTGGGACAGAGCACCGGGGAGCTGTTTTTT

j_gene: TRBJ1-2
d_gene: -
v_gene: TRBV28
abundance: -
CDR3aa: CASSLRGTGNYGYTF
CDR3nt: TGTGCCAGCAGTCTCCGGGGGACGGGGAACTATGGCTACACCTTC

j_gene: TRBJ1-2
d_gene: TRBD1
v_gene: TRBV5-1
abundance: once
CDR3aa: CASSAGQSEGYTF
CDR3nt: TGCGCCAGCAGCGCGGGACAGTCGGAGGGCTACACCTTC

j_gene: TRBJ2-3
d_gene: TRBD2
v_gene: TRBV24-1
abundance: -
CDR3aa: CATSDSGTSDTDTQYF
CDR3nt: TGTGCCACCAGTGATTCCGGGACTAGCGACACAGATACGCAGTATTTT

j_gene: TRBJ2-1
d_gene: TRBD2
v_gene: TRBV6-5
abundance: -
CDR3aa: CASSYSPGGSYNEQFF
CDR3nt: TGTGCCAGCAGTTACTCCCCGGGAGGATCCTACAATGAGCAGTTCTTC

j_gene: TRBJ2-1
d_gene: -
v_gene: TRBV7-7
abundance: -
CDR3aa: CASSLVLGGADNEQFF
CDR3nt: TGTGCCAGCAGCTTAGTACTGGGGGGGGCCGACAATGAGCAGTTCTTC

j_gene: TRBJ2-1
d_gene: -
v_gene: TRBV19
abundance: -
CDR3aa: CASSMTGMPVHEQFF
CDR3nt: TGTGCCAGTAGTATGACGGGGATGCCTGTCCATGAGCAGTTCTTC

j_gene: TRBJ2-5
d_gene: -
v_gene: TRBV6-6
abundance: -
CDR3aa: CATAPPGETQYF
CDR3nt: TGTGCCACCGCCCCTCCCGGGGAGACCCAGTACTTC

j_gene: TRBJ1-6
d_gene: TRBD1
v_gene: TRBV13
abundance: -
CDR3aa: CASSRQGGQDSPLHF
CDR3nt: TGTGCCAGCAGCAGACAGGGGGGACAGGATTCACCCCTCCACTTT

j_gene: TRBJ1-1
d_gene: TRBD1
v_gene: TRBV6-1
abundance: few
CDR3aa: CASSELHHRQGATEAFF
CDR3nt: TGTGCCAGCAGTGAATTACACCACAGACAGGGGGCCACTGAAGCTTTCTTT